The source of this T cell receptor beta chain is a study of cytomegalovirus exposure and HLA in healthy donors. Overall study context: Some 85 million unique TCRs, all from HLA-typed donors, were included in an early release of the data. Study outcomes and limitations: The study designated 150 to 200 TCR beta chains cytomegalovirus-associated. Per a prior analysis, the majority of TCR beta V segments were productive roughly 87% or roughly 30% of the time.

V was pared by 2 bases and J by 5 bases, with 6 bases between. CDR1 is SGHRS, CDR2 YFSETQ, per germline. CDR3 size: 12 residues. Vbeta (60) and Jbeta (13) primers were used in the PCR. The assay was immunoSEQ multiplex PCR, and TCRdb's table has in-frame clones only and misses some. The profile shows 170,000 or so clones, under 90% of them singletons. With regard to this clone: What it binds is unknown.

The sequence derives from a man younger than 30 in good health and CMV-seronegative. The V and J genes are TRBV5-1 and TRBJ2-3; D call uncertain. The sequencing input was PBMCs. Written as DNA, the CDR3 is TGCGCCAGCAGCTTAAGAGGAGATACGCAGTATTTT. Translation gives CASSLRGDTQYF. Complete variable domain (other parts from reference TRBV5-1 and TRBJ2-3): KAGVTQTPRYLIKTRGQQVTLSCSPISGHRSVSWYQQTPGQGLQFLFEYFSETQRNKGNFPGRFSGRQFSNSRSEMNVSTLELGDSALYLCASSLRGDTQYFGPGTRLTVL.